This T cell receptor beta chain was documented in a study of T cell responses to AZD1222 COVID-19 vaccine. Study results and caveats: A mostly white British donor set with more females was recruited, and clonal diversity was possibly underestimated. Elevations in Spike-specific TCR breadth and depth followed administration of two AZD1222 doses.

Trimming removed 3 bases from V and 5 bases from J, with 11 bases in between. This CDR3 contains 13 residues. Per germline, CDR1 SGDLS and CDR2 YYNGEE. Here immunoSEQ multiplex PCR was the method, and the copy in TCRdb shows in-frame clones only, minus some. The data hold 250,000 to 300,000 clones, with 85% to 95% observed a single time. With respect to this clone: Its specificity is unknown.

V usage is TRBV9 and J usage is TRBJ2-5; no clear D. The sequencing used peripheral blood, collected 28 days after the second AZD1222 dose. This clonotype was obtained from an adult who received the AZD1222 COVID-19 vaccine. This CDR3 reads CASSGVPWETQYF. CDR3 in DNA: TGTGCCAGCAGCGGGGTTCCCTGGGAGACCCAGTACTTC.